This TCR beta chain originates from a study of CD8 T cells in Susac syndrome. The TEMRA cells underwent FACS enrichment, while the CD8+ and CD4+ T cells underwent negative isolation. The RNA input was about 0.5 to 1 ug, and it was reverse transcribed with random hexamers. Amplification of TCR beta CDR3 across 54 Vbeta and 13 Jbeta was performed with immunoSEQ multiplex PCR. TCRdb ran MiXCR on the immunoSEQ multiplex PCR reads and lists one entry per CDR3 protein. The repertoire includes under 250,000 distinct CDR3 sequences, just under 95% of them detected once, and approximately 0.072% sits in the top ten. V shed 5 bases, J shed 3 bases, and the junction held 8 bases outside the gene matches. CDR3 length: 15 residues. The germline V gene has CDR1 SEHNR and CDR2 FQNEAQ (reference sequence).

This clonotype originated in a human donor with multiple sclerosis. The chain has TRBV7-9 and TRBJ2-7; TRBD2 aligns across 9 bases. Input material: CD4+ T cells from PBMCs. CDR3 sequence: CASSRSGRGSYEQYV. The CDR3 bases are TGTGCCAGCAGCCGTAGCGGGAGAGGTAGCTACGAGCAGTACGTC.